This passage covers 21 T cell receptor beta chains from one sample sequenced in a study of OX40 agonist ivuxolimab in advanced cancers. Profiling relied on immunoSEQ multiplex PCR, and the TCRdb table lists in-frame clones only, not all of them. Among some 19,000 clones listed, over 75% were seen once. The sequencing here drew on CD4+ or CD8+ T cells sorted from blood, taken in a trial of the OX40 agonist ivuxolimab. The origin of the receptors is an adult with an advanced solid tumor such as melanoma, head and neck, liver or kidney cancer.

This chain joins TRBV7-2 and TRBJ1-2; TRBD1 is a possible D gene (6 bases). Trimming shortened V by 4 bases and J by 5 bases, and 11 bases separated the two germline ends. Per germline, CDR1 SGHTA and CDR2 FQGNSA. The CDR3 is made up of 13 amino acids. This CDR3 is CASSSYQGYGYTF. DNA for the CDR3: TGTGCCAGCAGCTCCTATCAGGGGTATGGCTACACCTTC.

The genes are TRBV18 and TRBJ1-4; 9 nucleotides agree with TRBD1. There are 16 residues in the CDR3. V lost 6 bases to trimming and J lost 6 bases; unmatched junction nucleotides: 11. Germline V gene lookup returns CDR1 KGHSH and CDR2 LQKENI. Written as DNA, the CDR3 is TGTGCCAGCTCCCGCACCCTCGGGACAGGGCATGAAAAACTGTTTTTT. Protein: CASSRTLGTGHEKLFF.

A single count supports this clone. This chain uses TRBV2 with TRBJ2-1; perhaps D is TRBD1 or TRBD2 (5 bases each). Germline V gene lookup returns CDR1 SNHLY and CDR2 FYNNEI. The germline V and J ends were trimmed by 3 bases and 4 bases, with 13 bases remaining between them. This CDR3 is 15 amino acids long. CDR3 sequence (DNA): TGTGCCAGCAGTGAGGGGGTACAGGTATACAATGAGCAGTTCTTC. Protein product: CASSEGVQVYNEQFF.

This clone came up once. The CDR3 DNA sequence: TGTGCCAGCAGCTTAGAGTTTCACAGCACAGATACGCAGTATTTT. It translates to CASSLEFHSTDTQYF. The rearrangement uses TRBV11-2 and TRBJ2-3; no reliable D call. V lost 0 bases and J 0 bases, leaving 7 bases between the germline ends. The CDR3 is made up of 15 amino acids. The germline gives CDR1 SGHAT, CDR2 FQNNGV. Complete variable domain (other parts from reference TRBV11-2 and TRBJ2-3): EAGVAQSPRYKIIEKRQSVAFWCNPISGHATLYWYQQILGQGPKLLIQFQNNGVVDDSQLPKDRFSAERLKGVDSTLKIQPAKLEDSAVYLCASSLEFHSTDTQYFGPGTRLTVL.

The V gene is TRBV4-1, the J gene TRBJ1-5; D is unresolved. Germline V CDR1 and CDR2: MGHRA, YSYEKL. V lost 0 bases and J lost 0, with 9 bases in between. The CDR3 contains 16 residues. For the CDR3, the DNA is TGCGCCAGCAGCCAAGAGTCGGCAGATAGCAATCAGCCCCAGCATTTT. Translated, it gives CASSQESADSNQPQHF.

The CDR3 coding sequence is TGCGCCAGCAGCCACAACTCCCTCGGGGGCTACGAGCAGTACTTC. It codes for CASSHNSLGGYEQYF. The V and J genes are TRBV4-1 and TRBJ2-7, with D possibly TRBD2 on 6 matching bases. Germline CDR1 and CDR2: MGHRA and YSYEKL. This CDR3 comprises 15 residues. The V and J ends lost 3 bases and 3 bases respectively, with 15 bases between them.

The chain uses TRBV5-6 and TRBJ2-5; D may be TRBD1 (6 bases). This CDR3 has 14 residues. Germline CDR1 is SGHDT and CDR2 is YYEEEE. Deletions cut 2 bases from V and 3 bases from J, with 11 bases between. CDR3: CASSLTGYEETQYF. The CDR3 DNA is TGTGCCAGCAGCTTAACAGGGTACGAAGAGACCCAGTACTTC.

This clone has a single count. The genes are TRBV6-5 and TRBJ2-2; perhaps TRBD2 as D (5 bases). Trimming took 4 bases from V and 1 from J, leaving 10 bases between them. Germline values: CDR1 MNHEY, CDR2 SVGAGI. This CDR3 spans 15 amino acids. CDR3 sequence: CASSFASGNTGELFF. The CDR3, as DNA: TGTGCCAGCAGTTTCGCGAGCGGGAACACCGGGGAGCTGTTTTTT.

V is TRBV15 and J is TRBJ2-2; a weak D match, TRBD2 (5 bases). CDR3 size: 16 residues. V was trimmed by 0 bases and J by 3 bases, leaving 11 bases between them. Germline-derived CDR1 and CDR2 are LNHNV and YYDKDF (reference sequence). CDR3 loop: CATSRDSTSYTGELFF. The CDR3 DNA reads as TGTGCCACCAGCAGAGACAGTACTAGTTACACCGGGGAGCTGTTTTTT.

This clone showed up just once. The V call is TRBV7-9, the J call TRBJ1-1; D not certain. CDR1 is SEHNR, CDR2 FQNEAQ, per germline (reference sequence). The CDR3 consists of 12 residues. V lost 10 bases and J 1 base, leaving 10 bases between the germline ends. Written as DNA, the CDR3 is TGTGCCACGAAAACAGCGAACACTGAAGCTTTCTTT. Its protein is CATKTANTEAFF.

This chain uses TRBV7-8 with TRBJ2-2; D might be TRBD1 or TRBD2, each matching 5 bases. CDR1 and CDR2 (germline): SGHVS, FQNEAQ. V lost 2 bases to trimming and J lost 0 bases, with 19 bases between them. The CDR3 covers 19 residues. The CDR3 loop is CASSLSISGTDPNTGELFF. The CDR3 bases are TGTGCCAGCAGCTTAAGTATTAGTGGGACCGACCCGAACACCGGGGAGCTGTTTTTT. Full variable domain (remainder filled in from reference TRBV7-8 and TRBJ2-2): GAGVSQSPRYKVAKRGQDVALRCDPISGHVSLFWYQQALGQGPEFLTYFQNEAQLDKSGLPSDRFFAERPEGSVSTLKIQRTQQEDSAVYLCASSLSISGTDPNTGELFFGEGSRLTVL.

This clone was counted a few times. The CDR3 coding sequence is TGTGCCAGCAGTTCGTCACCTAACTATGGCTACACCTTC. Translated, it gives CASSSSPNYGYTF. The J gene is TRBJ1-2, the V gene TRBV6-6; the D is unclear. Trimming pared 4 bases from V and 0 bases from J, leaving 6 bases between. Looked up from germline, CDR1 is MNHNY and CDR2 is SVGAGI (reference sequence). The CDR3 totals 13 residues.

The rearrangement links TRBV11-1 to TRBJ1-2, with no clear D. The CDR3 extends over 16 amino acids. The V end lost 5 bases, the J end lost 3 bases, and 19 bases lay between the germline ends. Germline CDR1 SGHAT, CDR2 FQDESV (reference sequence). CDR3 sequence: CASSPSSRLIDYGYTF. The DNA for the CDR3 is TGTGCCAGCAGCCCATCCTCCAGACTGATCGACTATGGCTACACCTTC.

This rearrangement joins TRBV19 to TRBJ1-2; no clear D. The V gene's germline CDR1 is LNHDA and CDR2 SQIVND (reference sequence). This CDR3 region has 12 residues. V lost 6 bases, J lost 8 bases, and 13 bases lay in between. The CDR3 coding sequence is TGTGCCAGTAGGTTTGGTGCAGACGGCTACACCTTC. It codes for CASRFGADGYTF.

The chain joins TRBV29-1 to TRBJ2-3; possible D gene TRBD1, 7 bases. This CDR3 is 14 amino acids long. CDR1 and CDR2 (germline): SQVTM, ANQGSEA. CDR3 in DNA: TGCGGGGGACTGGGGGACAGCCACACAGATACGCAGTATTTT. It specifies CGGLGDSHTDTQYF.

This chain connects TRBV10-2 to TRBJ2-3; 8 nucleotides agree with TRBD1. The V and J ends lost 6 bases and 2 bases, in that order; junction bases with no gene match: 4. Germline CDR1 and CDR2: WSHSY and SAAADI. The CDR3 has 14 amino acids. The CDR3 protein is CASRRDRLTDTQYF. CDR3 nucleotides: TGCGCCAGCAGGAGGGACAGGCTCACAGATACGCAGTATTTT.

This sequence joins TRBV30 and TRBJ1-5; 9 bases match TRBD1. Germline V gene sequence: CDR1 GTSNPN, CDR2 SVGIG (reference sequence). The V segment lost 5 bases and the J segment 2 bases; nucleotides outside the gene matches: 4. CDR3 length: 14 residues. CDR3: CAWGTGRGNQPQHF. CDR3 nucleotides: TGTGCCTGGGGGACAGGGAGGGGCAATCAGCCCCAGCATTTT. The full variable domain, in which reference TRBV30 and TRBJ1-5 provide the parts outside the CDR3, is SQTIHQWPATLVQPVGSPLSLECTVEGTSNPNLYWYRQAAGRGLQLLFYSVGIGQISSEVPQNLSASRPQDRQFILSSKKLLLSDSGFYLCAWGTGRGNQPQHFGDGTRLSIL.

V usage is TRBV30 and J usage is TRBJ2-5; 7 nucleotides match TRBD1. This CDR3 has 13 amino acids. CDR1 and CDR2 (germline): GTSNPN, SVGIG (reference sequence). V lost 3 bases to trimming and J lost 4 bases; unmatched junction nucleotides: 5. In DNA, the CDR3 is TGTGCCTGGAGCGCGACAGGGAGAGAGACCCAGTACTTC. This translates into CAWSATGRETQYF.

This rearrangement joins TRBV5-4 to TRBJ1-6, with unresolved D. The length of the CDR3 is 15 residues. The V gene's germline CDR1 is SGHNT and CDR2 YYREEE (reference sequence). Trimming pared 0 bases from V and 1 base from J, leaving 5 bases between. For the CDR3, the DNA is TGTGCCAGCAGCTTGGTAGGGTCCTATAATTCACCCCTCCACTTT. It codes for CASSLVGSYNSPLHF.

The chain couples TRBV7-6 to TRBJ1-1, with D tentatively TRBD1 (6 bases). Germline V gene data show CDR1 as SGHVS and CDR2 as FNYEAQ. With 0 bases removed from V and 8 bases from J, the gap between germline ends came to 10 bases. This CDR3 is 13 amino acids long. CDR3 sequence: CASSLALDREAFF. The CDR3 bases are TGTGCCAGCAGCTTAGCTTTAGACAGGGAAGCTTTCTTT.

This sequence joins TRBV9 and TRBJ2-1, with no clear D. V gave up 0 bases and J gave up 0 bases, with 4 bases separating them. From germline, CDR1 is SGDLS and CDR2 YYNGEE. The CDR3 spans 14 residues. CDR3 bases: TGTGCCAGCAGCGTAGCTTCCTCCTACAATGAGCAGTTCTTC. Its protein product is CASSVASSYNEQFF. Full variable domain (outside the CDR3, taken from reference TRBV9 and TRBJ2-1): DSGVTQTPKHLITATGQRVTLRCSPRSGDLSVYWYQQSLDQGLQFLIQYYNGEERAKGNILERFSAQQFPDLHSELNLSSLELGDSALYFCASSVASSYNEQFFGPGTRLTVL.